This T cell receptor beta chain comes out of a study of cytomegalovirus exposure and HLA in healthy donors. General observations from the study: Trimming of TCR beta V- and J-genes showed a link, identified in a later analysis, to a missense DCLRE1C variant. Sequencing had likely introduced a cluster of highly shared sequence variants as an artifact.

PCR amplification relied on 60 Vbeta primers (plus 13 Jbeta primers). TCRdb's copy holds only in-frame clones and misses some; the assay was immunoSEQ multiplex PCR. Of about 160,000 clones listed, approximately 80% are singletons. A note on this clone: Antigen unknown.

In germline, CDR1 is MNHNY, CDR2 SVGAGI (reference sequence). The CDR3 spans 15 residues. The sequence was collected from a man aged 50 to 60 in good health and CMV-seropositive. Input material: PBMCs. V and J are TRBV6-6 and TRBJ2-5, with 8 nucleotides matching TRBD1. TRBJ2-7 matches the DNA end more closely, so the J call is doubtful. The CDR3 here is CASSLQGQGPYEQYF. For the CDR3, the DNA is TGTGCCAGCAGCCTACAAGGACAGGGACCTTACGAGCAGTACTTC.